This T cell receptor (beta chain) was captured in a study of STAT5B mutations in CD4+ large granular lymphocyte leukemia. Study-level background: Healthy donors showed HLA-associated enrichment of the CDR3 'QG' motif. Study findings and constraints: About 26% of private leukemic clonotypes occurred rarely in other patients' non-leukemic repertoires.

Sequencing used immunoSEQ multiplex PCR; TCRdb keeps in-frame clones, though not all of them. The sample shows about 35,000 clones, roughly 76% of them seen only once. The CDR3 sequence is 16 residues long. Germline V lookup: CDR1 SGHVS, CDR2 FQNEAQ. Unmatched junction bases numbered 7, after V lost 5 bases and J lost 2 bases. A note on this clone: The antigen is undetermined.

This chain links TRBV7-8 with TRBJ2-3; 10 bases align to TRBD2. The sequence was collected from a human donor in good health. Input material: CD4+ T cells from blood buffy coats. The CDR3 DNA reads as TGTGCCAGCAGCGTGAGACTAGCGGGCCACACAGATACGCAGTATTTT. The encoded protein is CASSVRLAGHTDTQYF.